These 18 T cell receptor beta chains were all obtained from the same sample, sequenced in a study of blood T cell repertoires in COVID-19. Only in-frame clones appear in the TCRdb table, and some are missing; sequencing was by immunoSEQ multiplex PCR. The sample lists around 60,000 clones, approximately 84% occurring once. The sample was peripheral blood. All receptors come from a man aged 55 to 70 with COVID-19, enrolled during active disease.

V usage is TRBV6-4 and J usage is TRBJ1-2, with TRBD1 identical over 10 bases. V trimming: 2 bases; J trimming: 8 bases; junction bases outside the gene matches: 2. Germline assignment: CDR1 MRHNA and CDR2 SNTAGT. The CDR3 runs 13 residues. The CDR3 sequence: CASSDPGQGGYTF. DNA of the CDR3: TGTGCCAGCAGTGACCCGGGACAGGGGGGCTACACCTTC.

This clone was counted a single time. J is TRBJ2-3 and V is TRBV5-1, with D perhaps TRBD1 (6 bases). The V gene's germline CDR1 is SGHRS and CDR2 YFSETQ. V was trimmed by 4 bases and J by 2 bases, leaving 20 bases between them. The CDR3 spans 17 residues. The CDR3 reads CASSLSEDSPPTDTQYF. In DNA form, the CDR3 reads TGCGCCAGCAGCCTGTCGGAGGACAGTCCACCCACAGATACGCAGTATTTT.

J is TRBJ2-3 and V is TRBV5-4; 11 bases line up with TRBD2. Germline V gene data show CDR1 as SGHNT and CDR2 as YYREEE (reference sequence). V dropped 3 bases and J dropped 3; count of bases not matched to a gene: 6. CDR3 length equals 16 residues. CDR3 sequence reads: CASSSQTSGTTDTQYF. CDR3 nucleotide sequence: TGTGCCAGCAGCTCCCAGACTAGCGGGACTACAGATACGCAGTATTTT.

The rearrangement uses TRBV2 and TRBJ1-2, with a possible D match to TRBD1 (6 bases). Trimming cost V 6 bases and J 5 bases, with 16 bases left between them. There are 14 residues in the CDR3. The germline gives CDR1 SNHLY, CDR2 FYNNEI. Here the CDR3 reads CASRLGGGVYGYTF. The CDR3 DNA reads TGTGCCAGCAGATTAGGGGGGGGAGTTTATGGCTACACCTTC.

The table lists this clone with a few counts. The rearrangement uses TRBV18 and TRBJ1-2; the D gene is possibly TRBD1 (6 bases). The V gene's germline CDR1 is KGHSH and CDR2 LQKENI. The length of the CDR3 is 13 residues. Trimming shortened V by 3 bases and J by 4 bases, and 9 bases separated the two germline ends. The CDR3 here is CASSPRDTYGYTF. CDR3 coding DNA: TGTGCCAGCTCACCTCGGGACACCTATGGCTACACCTTC.

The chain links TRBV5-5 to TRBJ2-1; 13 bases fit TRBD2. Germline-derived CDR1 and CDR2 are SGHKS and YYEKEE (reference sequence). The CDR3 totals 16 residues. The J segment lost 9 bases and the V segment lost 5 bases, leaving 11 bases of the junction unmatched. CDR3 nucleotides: TGTGCCAGCAGGTACAGTCGGACTAGCGGGAGTGGTGAGCAGTTCTTC. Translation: CASRYSRTSGSGEQFF.

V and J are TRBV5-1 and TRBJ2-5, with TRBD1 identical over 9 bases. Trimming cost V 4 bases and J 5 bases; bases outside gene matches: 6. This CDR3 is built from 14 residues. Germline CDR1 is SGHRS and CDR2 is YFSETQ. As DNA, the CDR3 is TGCGCCAGCAGCGAGGGACAGGGTGGGGAGACCCAGTACTTC. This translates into CASSEGQGGETQYF.

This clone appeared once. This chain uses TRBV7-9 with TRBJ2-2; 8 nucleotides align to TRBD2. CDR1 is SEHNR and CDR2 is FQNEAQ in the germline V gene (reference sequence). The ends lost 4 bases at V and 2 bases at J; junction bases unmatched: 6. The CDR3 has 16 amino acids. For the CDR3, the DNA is TGTGCCAGCAGCTCAGCCGGGACTAGTAACACCGGGGAGCTGTTTTTT. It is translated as CASSSAGTSNTGELFF.

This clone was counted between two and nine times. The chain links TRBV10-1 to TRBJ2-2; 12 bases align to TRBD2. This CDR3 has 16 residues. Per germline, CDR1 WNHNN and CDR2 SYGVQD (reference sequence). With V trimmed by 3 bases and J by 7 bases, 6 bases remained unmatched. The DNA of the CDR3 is TGCGCCAGCAGTGACCCCGGACTAGCGGGGAGCGGGGAGCTGTTTTTT. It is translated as CASSDPGLAGSGELFF.

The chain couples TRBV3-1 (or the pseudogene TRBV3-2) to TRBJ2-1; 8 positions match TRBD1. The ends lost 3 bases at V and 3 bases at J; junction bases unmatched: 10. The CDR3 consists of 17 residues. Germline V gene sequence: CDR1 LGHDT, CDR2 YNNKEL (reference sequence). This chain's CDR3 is CASSHRPQGAVYNEQFF. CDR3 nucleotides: TGTGCCAGCAGCCATCGTCCGCAGGGGGCAGTCTACAATGAGCAGTTCTTC.

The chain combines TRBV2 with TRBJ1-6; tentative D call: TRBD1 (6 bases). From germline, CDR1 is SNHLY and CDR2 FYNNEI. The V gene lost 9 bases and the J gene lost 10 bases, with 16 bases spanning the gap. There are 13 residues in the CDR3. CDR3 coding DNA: TGTGCCAGTAAAGGACAGTTCAACTCACCCCTCCACTTT. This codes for CASKGQFNSPLHF.

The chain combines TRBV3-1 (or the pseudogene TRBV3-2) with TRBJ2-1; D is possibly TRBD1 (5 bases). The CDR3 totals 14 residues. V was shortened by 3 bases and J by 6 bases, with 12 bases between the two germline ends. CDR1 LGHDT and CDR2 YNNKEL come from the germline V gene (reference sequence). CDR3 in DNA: TGTGCCAGCAGCCATGGGGCCAGGGTCAATGAGCAGTTCTTC. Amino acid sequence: CASSHGARVNEQFF.

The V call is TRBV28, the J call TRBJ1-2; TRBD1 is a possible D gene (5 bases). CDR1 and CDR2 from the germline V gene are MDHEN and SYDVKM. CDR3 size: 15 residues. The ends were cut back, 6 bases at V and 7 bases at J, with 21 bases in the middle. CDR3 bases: TGTGCCAGCAGGCCGCAACCAAGGACAATCGCTGGCTACACCTTC. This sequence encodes CASRPQPRTIAGYTF.

The CDR3 nucleotides read TGTGCCAGCAGCGTGGCAGGAGGGCCCGGGGAGCTGTTTTTT. Translation gives CASSVAGGPGELFF. This rearrangement joins TRBV5-4 to TRBJ2-2; D perhaps matches TRBD2 (6 bases). CDR3 length: 14 residues. V lost 4 bases and J 6 bases, leaving 13 bases between the germline ends. In germline, CDR1 is SGHNT, CDR2 YYREEE (reference sequence).

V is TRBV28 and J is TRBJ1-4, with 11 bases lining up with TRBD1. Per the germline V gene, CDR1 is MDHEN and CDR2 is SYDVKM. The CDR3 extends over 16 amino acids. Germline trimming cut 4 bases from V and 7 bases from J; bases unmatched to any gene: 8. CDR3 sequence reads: CASSSPGQGDGEKLFF. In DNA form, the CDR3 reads TGTGCCAGCAGTTCGCCGGGACAGGGGGATGGTGAAAAACTGTTTTTT.

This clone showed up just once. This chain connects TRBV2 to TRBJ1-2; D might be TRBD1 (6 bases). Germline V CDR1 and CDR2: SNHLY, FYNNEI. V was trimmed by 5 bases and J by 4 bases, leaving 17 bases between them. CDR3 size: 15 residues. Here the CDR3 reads CASSNLQGFSYGYTF. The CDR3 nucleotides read TGTGCCAGCAGTAATCTACAGGGATTCTCCTATGGCTACACCTTC.

CDR3 bases: TGTGCCAGCAGCCAAGCACCCCAGGGCCGCGAGCAGTACTTC. It codes for CASSQAPQGREQYF. This chain connects TRBV3-1 (or the pseudogene TRBV3-2) to TRBJ2-7, with D possibly being TRBD1 (5 bases). The length of the CDR3 is 14 residues. V lost 1 base, J lost 6 bases, and 13 bases lay in between. Germline-derived CDR1 and CDR2 are LGHDT and YNNKEL (reference sequence).

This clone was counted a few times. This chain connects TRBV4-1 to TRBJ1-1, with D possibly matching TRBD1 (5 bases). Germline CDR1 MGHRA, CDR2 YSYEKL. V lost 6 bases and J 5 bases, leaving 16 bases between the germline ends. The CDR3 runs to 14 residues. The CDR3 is CASSLGQGRTEAFF. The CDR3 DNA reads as TGCGCCAGCAGTTTAGGTCAGGGTCGGACTGAAGCTTTCTTT.